This T cell receptor beta chain was obtained from a study of shared clonotypes between healthy human individuals. Study-wide results and limits: Deeper or shallower sequencing was expected to change how clonotypes are shared among donors.

Libraries were prepared by immunoSEQ multiplex PCR; TCRdb keeps only in-frame clonotypes and omits some of them. The table lists about 1.5 million clones, 95% to 99% of them singletons, with roughly 0.42% in the top ten. The CDR3 spans 16 residues. The V segment lost 4 bases and the J segment 0 bases; nucleotides outside the gene matches: 4. Germline V gene lookup returns CDR1 SGDLS and CDR2 YYNGEE. A note on this clone: What it binds is unknown.

This receptor was identified in a man aged 25 to 45 in good health. The sequenced sample was naive CD4+ T cells sorted from blood. Noted subset: CD45RA+ positively selected. This chain uses TRBV9 with TRBJ2-7, with 13 bases lining up with TRBD2. The CDR3 reads CASSKGLAGNSYEQYF. The CDR3 nucleotides are TGTGCCAGCAGCAAGGGACTAGCGGGAAACTCCTACGAGCAGTACTTC.